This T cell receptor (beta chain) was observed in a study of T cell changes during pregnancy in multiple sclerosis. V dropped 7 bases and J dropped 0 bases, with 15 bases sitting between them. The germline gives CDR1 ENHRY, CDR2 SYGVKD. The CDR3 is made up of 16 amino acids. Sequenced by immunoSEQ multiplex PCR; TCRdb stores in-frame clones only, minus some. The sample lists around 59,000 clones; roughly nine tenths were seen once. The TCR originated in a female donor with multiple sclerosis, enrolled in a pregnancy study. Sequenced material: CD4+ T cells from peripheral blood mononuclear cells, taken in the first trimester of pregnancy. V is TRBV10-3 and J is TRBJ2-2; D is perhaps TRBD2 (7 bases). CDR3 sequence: CAIKGEGLSNTGELFF. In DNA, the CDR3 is TGTGCCATCAAGGGGGAGGGGCTCTCGAACACCGGGGAGCTGTTTTTT.